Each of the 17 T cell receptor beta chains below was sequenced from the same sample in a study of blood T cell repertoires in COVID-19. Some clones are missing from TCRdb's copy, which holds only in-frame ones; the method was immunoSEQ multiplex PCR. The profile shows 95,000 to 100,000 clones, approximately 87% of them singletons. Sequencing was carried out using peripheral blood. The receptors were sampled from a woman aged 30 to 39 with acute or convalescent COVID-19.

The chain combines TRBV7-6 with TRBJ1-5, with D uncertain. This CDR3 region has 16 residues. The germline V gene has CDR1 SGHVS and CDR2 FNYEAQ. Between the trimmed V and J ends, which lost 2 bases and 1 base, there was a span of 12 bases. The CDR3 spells CASSLLPSGSNQPQHF. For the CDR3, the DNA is TGTGCCAGCAGCTTACTGCCTAGTGGGAGCAATCAGCCCCAGCATTTT. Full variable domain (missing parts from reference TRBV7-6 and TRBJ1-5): GAGVSQSPRYKVTKRGQDVALRCDPISGHVSLYWYRQALGQGPEFLTYFNYEAQQDKSGLPNDRFSAERPEGSISTLTIQRTEQRDSAMYRCASSLLPSGSNQPQHFGDGTRLSIL.

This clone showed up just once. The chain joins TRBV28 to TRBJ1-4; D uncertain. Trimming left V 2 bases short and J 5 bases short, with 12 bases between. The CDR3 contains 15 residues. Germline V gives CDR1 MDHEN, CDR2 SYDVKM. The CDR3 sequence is CASSLSPSSNEKLFF. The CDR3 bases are TGTGCCAGCAGTTTAAGTCCCAGTTCAAATGAAAAACTGTTTTTT. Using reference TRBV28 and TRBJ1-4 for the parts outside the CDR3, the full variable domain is DVKVTQSSRYLVKRTGEKVFLECVQDMDHENMFWYRQDPGLGLRLIYFSYDVKMKEKGDIPEGYSVSREKKERFSLILESASTNQTSMYLCASSLSPSSNEKLFFGSGTQLSVL.

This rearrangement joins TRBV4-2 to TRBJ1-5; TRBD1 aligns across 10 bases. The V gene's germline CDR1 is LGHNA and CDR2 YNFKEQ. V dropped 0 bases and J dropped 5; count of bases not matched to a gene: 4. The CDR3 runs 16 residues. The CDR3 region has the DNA TGTGCCAGCAGCCAAGAAATGGGACAGGGGCATCAGCCCCAGCATTTT. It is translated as CASSQEMGQGHQPQHF.

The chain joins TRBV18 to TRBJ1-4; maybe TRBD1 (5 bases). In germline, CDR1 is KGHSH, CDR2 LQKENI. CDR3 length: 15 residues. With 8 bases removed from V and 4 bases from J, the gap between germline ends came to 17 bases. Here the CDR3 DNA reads TGTGCCAGCGCGCGGCTAGGGGCCGGTAATGAAAAACTGTTTTTT. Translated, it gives CASARLGAGNEKLFF.

In nucleotides, the CDR3 is TGTGCCAGCACCTTTGGACTAGCGGGTAGCTCCTACGAGCAGTACTTC. It codes for CASTFGLAGSSYEQYF. V is TRBV2 and J is TRBJ2-7; 11 bases line up with TRBD2. The CDR3 is 16 amino acids. Germline-derived CDR1 and CDR2 are SNHLY and FYNNEI. V trimming: 7 bases; J trimming: 0 bases; junction bases outside the gene matches: 8.

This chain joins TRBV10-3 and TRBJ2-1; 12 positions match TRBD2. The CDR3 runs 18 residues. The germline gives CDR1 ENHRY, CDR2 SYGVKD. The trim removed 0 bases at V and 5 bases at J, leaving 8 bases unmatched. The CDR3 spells CAISESLTSGGPNNEQFF. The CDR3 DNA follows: TGTGCCATCAGTGAGTCTTTAACTAGCGGGGGGCCTAACAATGAGCAGTTCTTC.

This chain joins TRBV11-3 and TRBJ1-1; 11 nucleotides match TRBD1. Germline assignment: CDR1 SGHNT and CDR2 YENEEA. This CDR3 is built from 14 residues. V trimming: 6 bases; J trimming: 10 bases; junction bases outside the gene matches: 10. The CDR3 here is CASRTNRDRGSAFF. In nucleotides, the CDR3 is TGTGCCAGCAGGACAAACAGGGACAGGGGGTCAGCTTTCTTT.

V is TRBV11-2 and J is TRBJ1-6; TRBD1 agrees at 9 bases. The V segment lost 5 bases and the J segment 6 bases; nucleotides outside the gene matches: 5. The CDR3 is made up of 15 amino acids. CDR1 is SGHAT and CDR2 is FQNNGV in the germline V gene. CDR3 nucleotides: TGTGCCAGCAGCCCCCGGGACAGGGTTAATTCACCCCTCCACTTT. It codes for CASSPRDRVNSPLHF.

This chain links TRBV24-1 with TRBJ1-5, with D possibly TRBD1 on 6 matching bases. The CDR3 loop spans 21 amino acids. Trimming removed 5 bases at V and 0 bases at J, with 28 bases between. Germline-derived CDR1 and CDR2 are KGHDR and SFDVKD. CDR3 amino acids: CATSGQGNSLLESYSNQPQHF. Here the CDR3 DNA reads TGTGCCACCAGTGGGCAGGGGAATTCCCTGTTGGAGTCGTATAGCAATCAGCCCCAGCATTTT.

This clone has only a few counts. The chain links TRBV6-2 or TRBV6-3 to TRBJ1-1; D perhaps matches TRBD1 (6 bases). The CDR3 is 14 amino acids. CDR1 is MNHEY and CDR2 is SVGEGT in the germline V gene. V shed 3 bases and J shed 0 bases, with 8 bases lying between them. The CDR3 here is CASSYNRVNTEAFF. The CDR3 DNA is TGTGCCAGCAGTTATAACAGGGTGAACACTGAAGCTTTCTTT.

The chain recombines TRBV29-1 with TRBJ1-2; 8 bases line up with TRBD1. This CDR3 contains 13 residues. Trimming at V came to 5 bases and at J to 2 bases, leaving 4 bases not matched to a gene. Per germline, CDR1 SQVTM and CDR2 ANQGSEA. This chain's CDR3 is CSVMTGVNYGYTF. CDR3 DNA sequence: TGCAGCGTTATGACAGGGGTGAACTATGGCTACACCTTC.

The CDR3 loop reads CASSKVEGKGGLGNTEAFF. CDR3 sequence (DNA): TGTGCCAGCAGCAAAGTGGAAGGGAAAGGAGGTCTAGGGAACACTGAAGCTTTCTTT. This chain joins TRBV21-1 and TRBJ1-1. TRBV21-1 is designated a pseudogene. The CDR3 extends over 19 amino acids.

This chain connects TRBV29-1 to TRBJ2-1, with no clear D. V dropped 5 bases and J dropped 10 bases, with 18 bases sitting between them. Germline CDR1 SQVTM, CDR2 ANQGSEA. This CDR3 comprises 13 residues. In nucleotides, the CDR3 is TGCAGCGTTTCCGGCGGCTCTAGGATGGAGCAGTTCTTC. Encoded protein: CSVSGGSRMEQFF.

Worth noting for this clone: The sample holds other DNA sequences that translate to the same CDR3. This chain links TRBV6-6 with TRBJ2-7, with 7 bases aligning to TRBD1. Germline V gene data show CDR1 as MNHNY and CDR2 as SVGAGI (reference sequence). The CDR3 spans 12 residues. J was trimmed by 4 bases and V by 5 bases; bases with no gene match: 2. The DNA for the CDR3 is TGTGCCAGCAGTCTACAGGGGTACGAGCAGTACTTC. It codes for CASSLQGYEQYF.

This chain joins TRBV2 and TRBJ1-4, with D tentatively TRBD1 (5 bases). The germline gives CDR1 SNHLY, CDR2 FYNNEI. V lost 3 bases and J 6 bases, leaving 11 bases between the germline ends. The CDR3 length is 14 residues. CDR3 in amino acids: CASSDGGGDEKLFF. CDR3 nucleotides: TGTGCCAGCAGTGACGGGGGAGGGGATGAAAAACTGTTTTTT. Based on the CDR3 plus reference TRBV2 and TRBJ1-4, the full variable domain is EPEVTQTPSHQVTQMGQEVILRCVPISNHLYFYWYRQILGQKVEFLVSFYNNEISEKSEIFDDQFSVERPDGSNFTLKIRSTKLEDSAMYFCASSDGGGDEKLFFGSGTQLSVL.

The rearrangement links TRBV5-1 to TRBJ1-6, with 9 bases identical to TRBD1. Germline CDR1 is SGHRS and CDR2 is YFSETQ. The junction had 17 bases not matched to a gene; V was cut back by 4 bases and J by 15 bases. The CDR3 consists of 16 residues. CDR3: CASSRTTGGPTSVLHF. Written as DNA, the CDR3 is TGCGCCAGCAGCCGTACCACAGGGGGCCCAACGTCGGTCCTCCACTTT. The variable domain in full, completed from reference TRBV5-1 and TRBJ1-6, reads KAGVTQTPRYLIKTRGQQVTLSCSPISGHRSVSWYQQTPGQGLQFLFEYFSETQRNKGNFPGRFSGRQFSNSRSEMNVSTLELGDSALYLCASSRTTGGPTSVLHFGNGTRLTVT.

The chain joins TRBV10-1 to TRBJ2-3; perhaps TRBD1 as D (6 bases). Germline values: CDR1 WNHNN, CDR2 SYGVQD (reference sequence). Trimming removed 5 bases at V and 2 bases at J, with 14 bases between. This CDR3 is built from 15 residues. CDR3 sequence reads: CASSSTGSDTDTQYF. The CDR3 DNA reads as TGCGCCAGCAGTTCCACAGGGTCAGACACAGATACGCAGTATTTT.